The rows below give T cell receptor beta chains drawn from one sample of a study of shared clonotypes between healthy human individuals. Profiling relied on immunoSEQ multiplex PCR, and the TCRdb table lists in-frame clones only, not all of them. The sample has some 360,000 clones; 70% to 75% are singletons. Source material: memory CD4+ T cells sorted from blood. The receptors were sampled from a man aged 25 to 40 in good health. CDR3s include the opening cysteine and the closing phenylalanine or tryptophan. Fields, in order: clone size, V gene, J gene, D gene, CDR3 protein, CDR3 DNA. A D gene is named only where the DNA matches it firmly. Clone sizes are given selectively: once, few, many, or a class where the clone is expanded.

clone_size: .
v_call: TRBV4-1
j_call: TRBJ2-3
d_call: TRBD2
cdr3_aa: CASSQDWLADTDTQYF
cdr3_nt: TGCGCCAGCAGCCAAGATTGGCTAGCGGACACAGATACGCAGTATTTT

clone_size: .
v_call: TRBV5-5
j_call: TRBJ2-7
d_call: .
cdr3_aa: CASSLSGYEQYF
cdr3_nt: TGTGCCAGCAGCTTGAGTGGGTACGAGCAGTACTTC

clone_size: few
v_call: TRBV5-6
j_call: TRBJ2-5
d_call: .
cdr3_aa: CASSFREGGETQYF
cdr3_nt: TGTGCCAGCAGCTTCCGTGAAGGGGGAGAGACCCAGTACTTC

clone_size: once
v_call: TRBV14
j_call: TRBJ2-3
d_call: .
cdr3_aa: CASSQIHRFTDTQYF
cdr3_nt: TGTGCCAGCAGCCAAATCCATCGATTCACAGATACGCAGTATTTT

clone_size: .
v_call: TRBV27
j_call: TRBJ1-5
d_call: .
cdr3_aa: CASRVHGTNSNQPQHF
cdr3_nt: TGTGCCAGCAGGGTACACGGGACAAATAGCAATCAGCCCCAGCATTTT

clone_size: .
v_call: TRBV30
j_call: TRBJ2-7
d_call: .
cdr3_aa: CAWSRAGNHYEQYF
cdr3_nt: TGTGCCTGGAGTCGAGCCGGGAACCACTACGAGCAGTACTTC

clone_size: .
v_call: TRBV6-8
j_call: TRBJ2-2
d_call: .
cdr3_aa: CASSRLPGNTGELFF
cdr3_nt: TGTGCCAGCAGCCGCCTCCCGGGTAACACCGGGGAGCTGTTTTTT

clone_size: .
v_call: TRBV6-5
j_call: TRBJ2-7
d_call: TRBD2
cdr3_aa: CASSYSGTSGTYEQYF
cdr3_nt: TGTGCCAGCAGCTACTCCGGGACTAGCGGGACCTACGAGCAGTACTTC

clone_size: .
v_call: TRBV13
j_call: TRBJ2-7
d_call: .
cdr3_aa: CASSGGDSLYEQYF
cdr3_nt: TGTGCCAGCTCGGGGGGCGACTCCCTCTACGAGCAGTACTTC

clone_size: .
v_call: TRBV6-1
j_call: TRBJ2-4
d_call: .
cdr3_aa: CASREAALGPTYF
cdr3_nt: TGTGCCAGCAGAGAGGCAGCTCTCGGCCCGACGTACTTC

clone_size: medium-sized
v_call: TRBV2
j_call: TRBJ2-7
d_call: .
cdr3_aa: CASSGDRLYEQYF
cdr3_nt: TGTGCCAGCAGTGGTGACCGATTATACGAGCAGTACTTC

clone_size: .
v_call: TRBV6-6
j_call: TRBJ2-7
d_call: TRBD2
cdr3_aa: CASSYSTGGVSEQYF
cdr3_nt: TGTGCCAGCAGTTACTCGACCGGGGGGGTGAGCGAGCAGTACTTC